Shown below are 12 T cell receptor beta chains from a single sample sequenced in a study of T-cell reconstitution after alpha-beta-depleted transplantation in children. The library targeted TCRbeta and was prepared with unique molecular identifiers. TCRdb reprocessed the PCR reads with MiXCR, giving one entry per CDR3 protein. The data hold some 830,000 distinct CDR3 sequences, with less than 20% observed a single time. The sequencing used PBMCs, mostly from graft donor cells, collected 360 days after TCRalphabeta/CD19-depleted stem cell transplant. The receptors here all came from a male patient younger than 18 who had a stem cell transplant for acute lymphoblastic leukemia, so the T cells may come from the graft donor.

The rearrangement joins TRBV5-1 to TRBJ2-3; maybe TRBD2 (6 bases). Germline assignment: CDR1 SGHRS and CDR2 YFSETQ. The CDR3 runs to 18 residues. Trimming stripped 0 bases from V and 0 bases from J, with 17 bases between. In DNA form, the CDR3 reads TGCGCCAGCAGCTTGGCGATAGGAGGGACCCTGAGCACAGATACGCAGTATTTT. Its protein is CASSLAIGGTLSTDTQYF. Filled out from reference TRBV5-1 and TRBJ2-3, the complete variable domain reads KAGVTQTPRYLIKTRGQQVTLSCSPISGHRSVSWYQQTPGQGLQFLFEYFSETQRNKGNFPGRFSGRQFSNSRSEMNVSTLELGDSALYLCASSLAIGGTLSTDTQYFGPGTRLTVL.

This clonotype showed up just a few times. The chain links TRBV18 to TRBJ2-7; 12 bases map to TRBD2. CDR3 length equals 15 residues. Germline-derived CDR1 and CDR2 are KGHSH and LQKENI. V shed 0 bases and J 5 bases; nucleotides not matched to a gene: 2. CDR3 sequence: CASSPPLAGGNEQYF. CDR3 in DNA: TGTGCCAGCTCACCACCCCTAGCGGGAGGGAACGAGCAGTACTTC.

This clonotype was observed many times. The chain couples TRBV11-2 to TRBJ2-7; no clear D. The CDR3 spans 11 residues. CDR1 and CDR2 (germline): SGHAT, FQNNGV. V lost 5 bases and J lost 9, with 11 bases in between. For the CDR3, the DNA is TGTGCCAGCAGCCAGACTTTGGCGCAGTACTTC. As protein: CASSQTLAQYF.

This clonotype was observed a handful of times. DNA for the CDR3: TGCGCCAGCAGCCCGTCGGGACTAGCGTCCGGGGAGCTGTTTTTT. It is translated as CASSPSGLASGELFF. The chain carries TRBV5-1 and TRBJ2-2; 10 bases are a match to TRBD2. Germline CDR1 SGHRS, CDR2 YFSETQ. J lost 6 bases, V lost 4 bases, and 6 bases had no gene match. There are 15 residues in the CDR3.

This clonotype was seen many times. The DNA for the CDR3 is TGTGCCAGCACTCACTCAATGGGCGCCGGGGAGCTGTTTTTT. It is translated as CASTHSMGAGELFF. The chain joins TRBV12-3 or TRBV12-4 to TRBJ2-2; D not resolved. V was pared by 7 bases and J by 6 bases, with 15 bases between. The CDR3 is 14 amino acids.

The V gene is TRBV29-1, the J gene TRBJ2-1, with 8 bases identical to TRBD2. Germline loops: CDR1 SQVTM, CDR2 ANQGSEA. V trimming: 3 bases; J trimming: 1 base; junction bases outside the gene matches: 5. This CDR3 contains 15 residues. CDR3: CSVDRSGKSYNEQFF. CDR3 DNA: TGCAGCGTTGACCGTAGCGGGAAATCCTACAATGAGCAGTTCTTC.

V gene TRBV20-1 combines with J gene TRBJ2-1, with 10 bases aligning to TRBD2. V lost 2 bases and J lost 10; bases outside the gene matches: 8. This CDR3 region has 14 residues. Germline V lookup: CDR1 DFQATT, CDR2 SNEGSKA (reference sequence). The CDR3 region is CSARHRAGGGEQFF. CDR3 coding DNA: TGCAGTGCTAGACACCGAGCGGGGGGGGGAGAGCAGTTCTTC.

The gene calls are TRBV10-2 and TRBJ2-7; TRBD1 agrees at 7 bases. J gave up 3 bases and V 4 bases, and 9 bases lay outside the gene matches. The CDR3 has 15 amino acids. Germline assignment: CDR1 WSHSY and CDR2 SAAADI. The CDR3 sequence is CASSALDRILYEQYF. Written as DNA, the CDR3 is TGCGCCAGCAGTGCCCTGGACAGGATCCTCTACGAGCAGTACTTC.

V gene TRBV9 combines with J gene TRBJ1-1; D perhaps matches TRBD1 (5 bases). V was clipped by 0 bases and J by 5 bases, with 14 bases between them. The CDR3 spans 15 residues. The germline gives CDR1 SGDLS, CDR2 YYNGEE. The CDR3 coding sequence is TGTGCCAGCAGCGTAGAGGGGACCCTTAATACTGAAGCTTTCTTT. It encodes CASSVEGTLNTEAFF.

V is TRBV29-1 and J is TRBJ2-7; tentative D call: TRBD1 (7 bases). The V end was cut by 4 bases, the J end by 2 bases, with 21 bases between. Germline lookup yields CDR1 SQVTM and CDR2 ANQGSEA. This CDR3 has 16 amino acids. The CDR3 nucleotides are TGCAGCGTTGGGGCGCCAGGGGGAGGAGGGACCTACGAGCAGTACTTC. Amino acid sequence: CSVGAPGGGGTYEQYF.

This clonotype was observed a handful of times. The rearrangement uses TRBV10-3 and TRBJ2-1; 12 positions agree with TRBD1. The CDR3 has 20 amino acids. The germline V gene encodes CDR1 ENHRY and CDR2 SYGVKD. After removal of 0 bases from V and 7 bases from J, the junction contained 16 bases not matched to a gene. CDR3 in amino acids: CAISESMGQGAWILGNEQFF. Written as DNA, the CDR3 is TGTGCCATCAGTGAGTCGATGGGACAGGGGGCTTGGATATTGGGGAATGAGCAGTTCTTC.

A few counts support this clonotype. This chain connects TRBV13 to TRBJ2-7, with 8 bases identical to TRBD2. This CDR3 contains 15 residues. The J segment lost 3 bases and the V segment lost 5 bases, leaving 9 bases of the junction unmatched. The germline V gene has CDR1 PRHDT and CDR2 FYEKMQ (reference sequence). The CDR3 here is CASSPSGRGHYEQYF. The CDR3 DNA reads TGTGCCAGCAGCCCTTCCGGGAGGGGACACTACGAGCAGTACTTC. Complete variable domain (other parts from reference TRBV13 and TRBJ2-7): AAGVIQSPRHLIKEKRETATLKCYPIPRHDTVYWYQQGPGQDPQFLISFYEKMQSDKGSIPDRFSAQQFSDYHSELNMSSLELGDSALYFCASSPSGRGHYEQYFGPGTRLTVT.